These 24 T cell receptor beta chains were sequenced from one sample in a study of blood T cell repertoires in COVID-19 (dated by TCRdb to 2019 to 2021). To prepare the library, the immunoSEQ multiplex PCR assay was applied. The clones in this table, taken by TCRdb from immuneACCESS, are in-frame only. Not every clone is retained; where verified, under half of the shortfall comes from an unresolved V gene, and the cause of the rest is unknown. For this sample the table gives about 94,000 clones, of which around 74% were detected only once. Of the sample, around 3.9% falls within the top ten clones. The specimen sequenced was peripheral blood. The receptors were gathered from a man aged 65 to 85 with COVID-19, enrolled during active disease.

This clone was recorded a few times. V and J are TRBV18 and TRBJ1-1; a weak D match, TRBD1 (5 bases). This CDR3 is 19 amino acids long. CDR1 and CDR2 from the germline V gene are KGHSH and LQKENI. V was shortened by 3 bases and J by 3 bases, with 26 bases between the two germline ends. CDR3 sequence: CASSPVFDWQGGEDTEAFF. In DNA, the CDR3 is TGTGCCAGCTCACCGGTTTTTGATTGGCAGGGAGGGGAGGACACTGAAGCTTTCTTT.

This chain joins TRBV5-6 and TRBJ1-1; D remains ambiguous. CDR1 is SGHDT and CDR2 is YYEEEE in the germline V gene. V lost 0 bases and J lost 3, with 6 bases in between. The CDR3 consists of 13 residues. The DNA of the CDR3 is TGTGCCAGCAGCTTGGCCGGGGACACTGAAGCTTTCTTT. It yields the protein CASSLAGDTEAFF.

This clone was counted ten times or more. The CDR3 DNA reads as TGTGCCAGCAGTTACGGCCAGGACACCTACGAGCAGTACTTC. This sequence encodes CASSYGQDTYEQYF. The rearrangement joins TRBV6-5 to TRBJ2-7, with D perhaps TRBD1 (5 bases). The germline gives CDR1 MNHEY, CDR2 SVGAGI. The V end lost 2 bases, the J end lost 2 bases, and 10 bases lay between the germline ends. The CDR3 is 14 amino acids.

The chain has TRBV7-9 and TRBJ2-5, with D maybe TRBD2 (6 bases). V lost 7 bases, J lost 4 bases, and 13 bases lay in between. The CDR3 extends over 13 amino acids. Germline V gene sequence: CDR1 SEHNR, CDR2 FQNEAQ (reference sequence). The CDR3 sequence: CASIKTGGETQYF. The CDR3 DNA follows: TGTGCCAGCATCAAAACCGGGGGAGAGACCCAGTACTTC.

The CDR3 region is CAISEGTLNTGELFF. The CDR3 DNA sequence: TGTGCCATCAGTGAGGGGACATTGAACACCGGGGAGCTGTTTTTT. The rearrangement uses TRBV10-3 and TRBJ2-2; perhaps TRBD1 as D (6 bases). Between the trimmed V and J ends, which lost 2 bases and 1 base, there was a span of 8 bases. This CDR3 region has 15 residues. From germline, CDR1 is ENHRY and CDR2 SYGVKD.

The chain couples TRBV3-1 (or the pseudogene TRBV3-2) to TRBJ1-5; perhaps TRBD1 as D (5 bases). CDR1 LGHDT and CDR2 YNNKEL come from the germline V gene (reference sequence). V dropped 2 bases and J dropped 5 bases, with 13 bases sitting between them. The CDR3 totals 15 residues. CDR3 nucleotide sequence: TGTGCCAGCAGCCAATTTAGGGGAGGCGATCAGCCCCAGCATTTT. Protein sequence: CASSQFRGGDQPQHF.

J is TRBJ1-1 and V is TRBV28; tentative D call: TRBD1 (5 bases). Trimming shortened V by 6 bases and J by 1 base, and 15 bases separated the two germline ends. Germline V gene lookup returns CDR1 MDHEN and CDR2 SYDVKM. CDR3 size: 15 residues. The CDR3 sequence is CASSLIDSKNTEAFF. CDR3 bases: TGTGCCAGCAGCCTAATAGACAGCAAGAACACTGAAGCTTTCTTT.

This clone was counted between two and nine times. The chain has TRBV5-1 and TRBJ2-2; weak D call: TRBD2 (6 bases). CDR1 and CDR2 (germline): SGHRS, YFSETQ. The V end lost 5 bases, the J end lost 4 bases, and 12 bases lay between the germline ends. The CDR3 is 14 residues long. CDR3 region: CASRLWRGTGELFF. The CDR3 DNA reads TGCGCCAGCAGACTTTGGAGGGGCACCGGGGAGCTGTTTTTT.

This clone was seen a handful of times. The V call is TRBV9, the J call TRBJ2-1; D is perhaps TRBD2 (6 bases). Trimming stripped 3 bases from V and 8 bases from J, with 6 bases between. CDR1 and CDR2 (germline): SGDLS, YYNGEE. This CDR3 region has 11 residues. CDR3 residues: CASSASDEQFF. In nucleotides, the CDR3 is TGTGCCAGCAGCGCTAGCGATGAGCAGTTCTTC.

The V and J genes are TRBV11-1 and TRBJ2-1; maybe TRBD2 (5 bases). The CDR3 covers 15 residues. The germline gives CDR1 SGHAT, CDR2 FQDESV (reference sequence). The V end lost 1 base, the J end lost 10 bases, and 17 bases lay between the germline ends. The CDR3 nucleotides read TGTGCCAGCAGCTTAGTCGGACTTTTTCCCGGGGAGCAGTTCTTC. It is translated as CASSLVGLFPGEQFF.

V and J are TRBV9 and TRBJ1-3; no clear D. The CDR3 is made up of 16 amino acids. The germline V gene has CDR1 SGDLS and CDR2 YYNGEE. Trimming cost V 4 bases and J 0 bases, with 14 bases left between them. The chain's CDR3 is CASSRLTPFSGNTIYF. Here the CDR3 DNA reads TGTGCCAGCAGCCGATTGACACCGTTCTCTGGAAACACCATATATTTT.

The CDR3 bases are TGTGCCAGCAGTTTGGGGGGACAGGACTATGGCTACACCTTC. It codes for CASSLGGQDYGYTF. This chain uses TRBV28 with TRBJ1-2; 8 nucleotides line up with TRBD1. This CDR3 contains 14 residues. With V trimmed by 3 bases and J by 3 bases, 3 bases remained unmatched. Germline V gives CDR1 MDHEN, CDR2 SYDVKM.

The chain recombines TRBV18 with TRBJ2-6, with TRBD2 matching over 10 bases. Germline CDR1 KGHSH, CDR2 LQKENI. The V segment lost 5 bases and the J segment 0 bases; nucleotides outside the gene matches: 16. There are 21 residues in the CDR3. This CDR3 is CASSADPILAGDISGANVLTF. CDR3 nucleotide sequence: TGTGCCAGCTCAGCAGACCCGATTCTAGCGGGAGACATCTCTGGGGCCAACGTCCTGACTTTC.

Here the CDR3 reads CASSEGYSSNEQFF. DNA of the CDR3: TGTGCCAGCAGTGAAGGTTATAGCAGCAATGAGCAGTTCTTC. The V call is TRBV6-1, the J call TRBJ2-1; D ambiguous. V lost 1 base and J 6 bases, leaving 10 bases between the germline ends. The CDR3 loop spans 14 amino acids. CDR1 and CDR2 (germline): MNHNS, SASEGT.

In its sample, this clone was seen once. The chain recombines TRBV6-5 with TRBJ1-2; 7 bases are shared with TRBD1. With 6 bases clipped from V and 7 bases from J, the junction kept 14 bases outside the gene matches. There are 15 residues in the CDR3. Looked up from germline, CDR1 is MNHEY and CDR2 is SVGAGI. CDR3 nucleotide sequence: TGTGCCAGCAGACCGTACGACAGGGCCGCCGGTGGCTACACCTTC. Its translation is CASRPYDRAAGGYTF.

The V call is TRBV5-4, the J call TRBJ1-2, with 9 nucleotides matching TRBD1. This CDR3 region has 15 residues. The V gene's germline CDR1 is SGHNT and CDR2 YYREEE (reference sequence). V trimming: 4 bases; J trimming: 4 bases; junction bases outside the gene matches: 8. CDR3: CASSGGRTGAYGYTF. CDR3 sequence (DNA): TGTGCCAGCAGCGGTGGAAGGACAGGGGCCTATGGCTACACCTTC.

The rearrangement uses TRBV9 and TRBJ2-7; a weak D match, TRBD1 (5 bases). This CDR3 comprises 14 residues. V shed 0 bases and J shed 9 bases, with 16 bases lying between them. Germline CDR1 and CDR2: SGDLS and YYNGEE. The CDR3 DNA follows: TGTGCCAGCAGCGTAGCGGTGGGGCAGGTTGCGCAGTACTTC. It codes for CASSVAVGQVAQYF.

This clone showed up just a few times. J is TRBJ2-5 and V is TRBV20-1, with no clear D. V dropped 3 bases and J dropped 5 bases, with 10 bases sitting between them. CDR1 is DFQATT and CDR2 is SNEGSKA in the germline V gene (reference sequence). This CDR3 comprises 12 residues. The CDR3 coding sequence is TGCAGTGCTAGTCCCCCCGAGGAGACCCAGTACTTC. Encoded protein: CSASPPEETQYF.

The chain carries TRBV27 and TRBJ1-2, with 9 bases identical to TRBD1. The CDR3 totals 13 residues. Unmatched junction bases numbered 6, after V lost 6 bases and J lost 7 bases. CDR1 and CDR2 from the germline V gene are MNHEY and SMNVEV (reference sequence). The CDR3: CASRAGTGSGYTF. The CDR3 DNA is TGTGCCAGCAGGGCAGGGACAGGGAGTGGCTACACCTTC.

This clone appeared many times. The rearrangement joins TRBV9 to TRBJ2-5, with a weak D call TRBD1 (7 bases). The CDR3 is 14 amino acids. Trimming left V 2 bases short and J 5 bases short, with 13 bases between. Germline CDR1 is SGDLS and CDR2 is YYNGEE. CDR3 loop: CASSVGQAGETQYF. As DNA, the CDR3 is TGTGCCAGCAGCGTCGGACAGGCGGGGGAGACCCAGTACTTC.

The chain joins TRBV19 to TRBJ2-7, with 7 nucleotides matching TRBD2. J gave up 2 bases and V 3 bases, and 4 bases lay outside the gene matches. This CDR3 is built from 14 residues. The V gene's germline CDR1 is LNHDA and CDR2 SQIVND (reference sequence). The CDR3 DNA follows: TGTGCCAGTAGTATTAACGCGGGAGCCTACGAGCAGTACTTC. This translates into CASSINAGAYEQYF.

The gene calls are TRBV7-2 and TRBJ1-5; D remains ambiguous. The CDR3 runs to 14 residues. Trimming pared 4 bases from V and 1 base from J, leaving 8 bases between. Germline CDR1 is SGHTA and CDR2 is FQGNSA. The CDR3 nucleotides read TGTGCCAGCAGCTATACATCCAGCAATCAGCCCCAGCATTTT. Amino acid sequence: CASSYTSSNQPQHF.

The chain combines TRBV7-8 with TRBJ1-1; tentatively, D is TRBD1 (6 bases). Trimming took off 3 bases at V and 8 bases at J, with 13 bases between the two ends. Germline-derived CDR1 and CDR2 are SGHVS and FQNEAQ. There are 13 residues in the CDR3. The CDR3 protein is CASSLGAPSEAFF. The CDR3, as DNA: TGTGCCAGCAGCTTGGGGGCCCCCTCGGAAGCTTTCTTT. Combining the CDR3 with reference TRBV7-8 and TRBJ1-1 gives the whole variable domain GAGVSQSPRYKVAKRGQDVALRCDPISGHVSLFWYQQALGQGPEFLTYFQNEAQLDKSGLPSDRFFAERPEGSVSTLKIQRTQQEDSAVYLCASSLGAPSEAFFGQGTRLTVV.

V usage is TRBV5-4 and J usage is TRBJ2-7; 12 bases match TRBD2. Germline V gene sequence: CDR1 SGHNT, CDR2 YYREEE (reference sequence). V dropped 2 bases and J dropped 6; count of bases not matched to a gene: 3. CDR3 length: 14 amino acids. CDR3 DNA: TGTGCCAGCAGCTTTCCTAGCGGGAGGGGCGAGCAGTACTTC. It specifies CASSFPSGRGEQYF.